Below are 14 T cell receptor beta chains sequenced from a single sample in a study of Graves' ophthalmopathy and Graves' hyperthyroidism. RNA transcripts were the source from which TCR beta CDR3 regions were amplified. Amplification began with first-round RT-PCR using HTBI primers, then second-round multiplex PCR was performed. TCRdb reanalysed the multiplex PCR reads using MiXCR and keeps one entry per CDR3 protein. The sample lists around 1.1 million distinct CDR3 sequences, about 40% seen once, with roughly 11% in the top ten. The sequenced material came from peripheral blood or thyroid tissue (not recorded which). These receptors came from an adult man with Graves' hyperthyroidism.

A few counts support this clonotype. The CDR3 DNA sequence: TGTGCCAGCAGCCGAGTAATCTCTGGAAACACCATATATTTT. This gives the protein CASSRVISGNTIYF. The chain has TRBV11-2 and TRBJ1-3; D is undetermined. Trimming stripped 5 bases from V and 0 bases from J, with 8 bases between. CDR1 and CDR2 (germline): SGHAT, FQNNGV. This CDR3 has 14 residues.

Written as DNA, the CDR3 is TGTGCCAGCAGCCAGACGGTACAGGGTATTATCTACGAGCAGTACTTC. It is translated as CASSQTVQGIIYEQYF. The J gene is TRBJ2-7, the V gene TRBV7-2, with D maybe TRBD1 (6 bases). The CDR3 runs to 16 residues. V lost 5 bases to trimming and J lost 3 bases, with 20 bases between them. Germline V gives CDR1 SGHTA, CDR2 FQGNSA.

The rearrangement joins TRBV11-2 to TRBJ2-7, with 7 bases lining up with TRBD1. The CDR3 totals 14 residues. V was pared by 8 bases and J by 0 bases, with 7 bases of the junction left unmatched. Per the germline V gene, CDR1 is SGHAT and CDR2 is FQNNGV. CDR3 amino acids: CASAVGQTSYEQYF. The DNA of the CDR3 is TGTGCCAGCGCCGTGGGACAGACCTCCTACGAGCAGTACTTC.

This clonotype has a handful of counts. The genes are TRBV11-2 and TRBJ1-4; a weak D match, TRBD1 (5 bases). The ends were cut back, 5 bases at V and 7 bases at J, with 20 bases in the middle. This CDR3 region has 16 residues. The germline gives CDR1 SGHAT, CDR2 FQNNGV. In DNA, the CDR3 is TGTGCCAGCAGCAAATTAGGGGCCCAGGGAGGTGAAAAACTGTTTTTT. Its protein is CASSKLGAQGGEKLFF. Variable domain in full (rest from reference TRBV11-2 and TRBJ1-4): EAGVAQSPRYKIIEKRQSVAFWCNPISGHATLYWYQQILGQGPKLLIQFQNNGVVDDSQLPKDRFSAERLKGVDSTLKIQPAKLEDSAVYLCASSKLGAQGGEKLFFGSGTQLSVL.

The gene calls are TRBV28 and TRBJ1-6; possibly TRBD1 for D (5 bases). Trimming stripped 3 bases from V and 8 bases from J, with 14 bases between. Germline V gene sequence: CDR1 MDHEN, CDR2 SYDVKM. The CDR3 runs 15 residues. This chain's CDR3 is CASSFSQGLDSPLHF. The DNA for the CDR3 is TGTGCCAGCAGTTTCAGTCAGGGATTGGATTCACCCCTCCACTTT.

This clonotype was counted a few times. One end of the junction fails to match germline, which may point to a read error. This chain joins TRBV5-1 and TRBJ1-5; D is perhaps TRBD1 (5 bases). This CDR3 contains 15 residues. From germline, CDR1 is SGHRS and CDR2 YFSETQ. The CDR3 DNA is TGTGCCAGCAGTCCGCTCGGAATGGGGGATCAGCCCCAGCATTTT. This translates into CASSPLGMGDQPQHF.

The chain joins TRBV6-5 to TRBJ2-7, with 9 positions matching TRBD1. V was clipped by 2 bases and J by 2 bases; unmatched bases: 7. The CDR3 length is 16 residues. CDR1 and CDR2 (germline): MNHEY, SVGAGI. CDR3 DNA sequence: TGTGCCAGCAGTTACCGTCGGGGACAGGGAACCTACGAGCAGTACTTC. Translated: CASSYRRGQGTYEQYF.

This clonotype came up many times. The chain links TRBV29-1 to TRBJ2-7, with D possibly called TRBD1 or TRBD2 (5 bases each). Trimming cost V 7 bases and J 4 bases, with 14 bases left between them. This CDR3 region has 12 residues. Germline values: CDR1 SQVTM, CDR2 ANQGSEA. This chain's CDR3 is CSARDGVYEQYF. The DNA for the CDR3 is TGCAGCGCCCGGGACGGAGTATACGAGCAGTACTTC.

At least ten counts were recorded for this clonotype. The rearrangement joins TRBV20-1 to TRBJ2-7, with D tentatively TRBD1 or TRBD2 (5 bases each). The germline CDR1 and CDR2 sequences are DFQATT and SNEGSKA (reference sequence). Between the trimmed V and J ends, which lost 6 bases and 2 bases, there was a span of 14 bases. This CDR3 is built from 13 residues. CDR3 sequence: CSAPGLVPYEQYF. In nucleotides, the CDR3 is TGCAGTGCCCCGGGGCTAGTCCCCTACGAGCAGTACTTC.

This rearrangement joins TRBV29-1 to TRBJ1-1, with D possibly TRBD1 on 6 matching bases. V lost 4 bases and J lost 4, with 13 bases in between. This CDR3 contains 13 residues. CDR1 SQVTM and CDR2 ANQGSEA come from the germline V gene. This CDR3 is CSVGQTGFTEAFF. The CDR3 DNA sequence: TGCAGCGTTGGACAAACAGGGTTCACTGAAGCTTTCTTT.

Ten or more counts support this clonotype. For the CDR3, the DNA is TGCAGTGCTAGTTTCTCAACTAATGAAAAACTGTTTTTT. Translation: CSASFSTNEKLFF. This chain joins TRBV20-1 and TRBJ1-4; D is undetermined. The CDR3 spans 13 residues. Per the germline V gene, CDR1 is DFQATT and CDR2 is SNEGSKA (reference sequence). The V and J ends lost 3 bases and 0 bases respectively, with 5 bases between them.

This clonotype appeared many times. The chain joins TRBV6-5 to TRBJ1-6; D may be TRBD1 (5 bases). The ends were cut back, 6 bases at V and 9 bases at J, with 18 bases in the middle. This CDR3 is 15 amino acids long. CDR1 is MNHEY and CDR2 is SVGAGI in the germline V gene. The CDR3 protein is CASRRLMGDFSPLHF. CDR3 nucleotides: TGTGCCAGCAGGCGTCTAATGGGGGATTTTTCACCCCTCCACTTT.

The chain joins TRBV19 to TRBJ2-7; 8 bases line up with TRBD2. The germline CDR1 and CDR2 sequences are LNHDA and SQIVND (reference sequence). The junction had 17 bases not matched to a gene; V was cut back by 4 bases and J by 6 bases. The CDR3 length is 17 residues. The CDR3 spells CASSTLSNLGRVAEQYF. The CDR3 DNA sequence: TGTGCCAGTAGTACGCTCTCCAATCTCGGGAGGGTAGCCGAGCAGTACTTC. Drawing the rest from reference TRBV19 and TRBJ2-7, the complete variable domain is DGGITQSPKYLFRKEGQNVTLSCEQNLNHDAMYWYRQDPGQGLRLIYYSQIVNDFQKGDIAEGYSVSREKKESFPLTVTSAQKNPTAFYLCASSTLSNLGRVAEQYFGPGTRLTVT.

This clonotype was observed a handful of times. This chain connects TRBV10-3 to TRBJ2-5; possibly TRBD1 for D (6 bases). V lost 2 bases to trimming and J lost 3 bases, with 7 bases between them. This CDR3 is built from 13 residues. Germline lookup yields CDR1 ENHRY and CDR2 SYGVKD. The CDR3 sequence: CAISEGGKETQYF. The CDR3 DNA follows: TGTGCCATCAGTGAGGGGGGCAAAGAGACCCAGTACTTC.